This T cell receptor beta chain was sequenced for a study of lymphopenia after photon versus proton radiotherapy. Study-level findings and limits: Only patients who died were analyzed for survival; proton advantage is unproven. A bigger post-nadir fall in TCR diversity correlated inversely with survival time in deceased patients. Under photons, naive T cells and diversity fell while effector/memory populations rose. Oligoclonal CD8+ Temra expansion after nadir drove photon patients' diversity drop.

CDR1 GTSNPN and CDR2 SVGIG come from the germline V gene (reference sequence). This CDR3 comprises 12 residues. Trimming took 0 bases from V and 7 from J, leaving 7 bases between them. Clones were read by immunoSEQ multiplex PCR, and TCRdb kept only the in-frame ones, dropping some. Of 45,000 to 65,000 clones in the sample, approximately 82% were seen once. As for this clone: Its antigen is currently unknown.

The TCR sequence derives from a man aged 50-60 years with gastric cancer. The V call is TRBV30, the J call TRBJ2-1; D not certain. Sample: peripheral blood, taken from a patient treated with photon-based radiotherapy. The CDR3 reads CAWSVRGNEQFF. The CDR3 bases are TGTGCCTGGAGTGTGAGAGGAAATGAGCAGTTCTTC.